The present T cell receptor beta chain was sequenced within a study of T cell repertoires in cytomegalovirus infection. Study as a whole: Public TCR beta signatures were indicative of both CMV infection and a matching HLA type. General observations from the study: Cumulated frequencies of public TCR beta families served to identify carriers of CMV plus the relevant HLA.

TCRdb reprocessed the reads via MiXCR and lists one record per CDR3 protein. The sample consists of roughly 990,000 distinct CDR3 sequences, around 31% of them appearing once. Germline V gene lookup returns CDR1 SGHNT and CDR2 YENEEA. The CDR3 has 19 amino acids. J lost 5 bases, V lost 5 bases, and 17 bases had no gene match. This clonotype was seen a few times. Its antigen remains unidentified. Sequences were derived from cultured CD8+ T cells from PBMCs, sampled from culture after CMV antigen stimulation. This clonotype was sampled from a human donor in good health (CMV status not recorded). Some clones in this sample may be carry-over from other donors' samples. V usage is TRBV11-3 and J usage is TRBJ2-2, with 10 positions matching TRBD2. CDR3 amino acids: CASSTTPGSGGARTGELFF. Here the CDR3 DNA reads TGTGCCAGCAGCACCACCCCGGGGAGCGGGGGGGCCAGGACCGGGGAGCTGTTTTTT.